A single T cell receptor beta chain is shown here with its context. This sample was taken from a study of T cell changes during pregnancy in multiple sclerosis. Sequenced by immunoSEQ multiplex PCR; TCRdb stores in-frame clones only, minus some. The sample holds about 64,000 clones; 96% are singletons and the top ten take 2.5%. CDR1 and CDR2 from the germline V gene are LGHNA and YNFKEQ. V gave up 0 bases and J gave up 0 bases; unmatched junction bases: 8. This CDR3 contains 19 residues. The sequence was collected from a female donor with multiple sclerosis, enrolled in a pregnancy study. Sequenced material: CD8+ T cells from peripheral blood mononuclear cells, taken after pregnancy. This chain connects TRBV4-2 to TRBJ2-1; 10 nucleotides match TRBD2. The CDR3 DNA follows: TGTGCCAGCAGCCAAGATGGGCTAGCGGGAGACCCCTCCTACAATGAGCAGTTCTTC. Amino acid sequence: CASSQDGLAGDPSYNEQFF.